Shown below are 8 T cell receptor beta chains from a single sample sequenced in a study of radiation and T cells in renal cell carcinoma. As for time point: baseline pretreatment blood. Treatment reported: 15 Gy SBRT to primary tumor, nephrectomy 4 weeks later. Method: immunoSEQ multiplex PCR; TCRdb's copy keeps in-frame clones and lacks some. The data contain some 120,000 clones, roughly 85% of them singletons. The source material was blood, sampled from a patient whose treatment included radiotherapy and nephrectomy. The receptors were gathered from a woman aged 60 to 75 with renal cell carcinoma.

This clone is a singleton in its sample. The chain recombines TRBV27 with TRBJ2-7; the match to TRBD1 covers 8 bases. With 7 bases clipped from V and 5 bases from J, the junction kept 10 bases outside the gene matches. There are 14 residues in the CDR3. CDR1 and CDR2 (germline): MNHEY, SMNVEV (reference sequence). Here the CDR3 reads CASTSDREIHEQYF. The CDR3 bases are TGTGCCAGCACCTCGGACAGGGAGATCCACGAGCAGTACTTC.

The rearrangement joins TRBV7-9 to TRBJ2-2, with TRBD1 as a possible D gene (5 bases). Germline V CDR1 and CDR2: SEHNR, FQNEAQ (reference sequence). The CDR3 spans 15 residues. V was trimmed by 4 bases and J by 3 bases, leaving 12 bases between them. The CDR3 spells CASSSVGHHTGELFF. The CDR3 DNA reads as TGTGCCAGCAGCTCGGTCGGACACCACACCGGGGAGCTGTTTTTT.

This clone was observed a few times. The chain combines TRBV29-1 with TRBJ2-3; TRBD2 matches 7 bases. The V gene end was trimmed by 2 bases and the J gene end by 1 base; junction bases not matched to a gene: 3. Germline V CDR1 and CDR2: SQVTM, ANQGSEA. CDR3 length: 14 amino acids. CDR3 DNA: TGCAGCGTTGAAAGGAGCGGGGGCACAGATACGCAGTATTTT. It encodes CSVERSGGTDTQYF.

The chain combines TRBV14 with TRBJ1-2; D possibly corresponds to TRBD1 (6 bases). The CDR3 consists of 15 residues. From germline, CDR1 is SGHDN and CDR2 FVKESK. Trimming removed 4 bases from V and 0 bases from J, with 12 bases in between. CDR3 amino acids: CASSPRTAANYGYTF. The CDR3 nucleotides read TGTGCCAGCAGCCCCAGGACAGCTGCTAACTATGGCTACACCTTC.

The chain is built from TRBV7-9 and TRBJ2-1, with D perhaps given as TRBD1 or TRBD2 (6 bases each). Germline V gene sequence: CDR1 SEHNR, CDR2 FQNEAQ (reference sequence). The length of the CDR3 is 14 residues. Between the trimmed V and J ends, which lost 5 bases and 5 bases, there was a span of 13 bases. The CDR3 DNA reads as TGTGCCAGCAGCCGTGGGGGGCAGAACAATGAGCAGTTCTTC. It is translated as CASSRGGQNNEQFF.

CDR3 in amino acids: CASSLLRALNNEQFF. In DNA, the CDR3 is TGTGCCAGCAGCTTACTACGGGCCCTGAACAATGAGCAGTTCTTC. The chain uses TRBV11-2 and TRBJ2-1; D remains unclear. Germline V gives CDR1 SGHAT, CDR2 FQNNGV. V was shortened by 2 bases and J by 5 bases, with 13 bases between the two germline ends. This CDR3 spans 15 amino acids.

This sequence joins TRBV6-5 and TRBJ2-5, with 8 bases lining up with TRBD1. This CDR3 is 11 amino acids long. V was clipped by 8 bases and J by 9 bases; unmatched bases: 5. CDR1 is MNHEY and CDR2 is SVGAGI in the germline V gene. For the CDR3, the DNA is TGTGCCAGCCTGGACAGGGAGGCCCAGTACTTC. Protein product: CASLDREAQYF.

This clone has more than one count but fewer than ten. The chain links TRBV20-1 to TRBJ1-1; D gene uncertain. CDR3 length: 11 residues. Germline CDR1 and CDR2: DFQATT and SNEGSKA (reference sequence). CDR3 region: CSQPLNTEAFF. CDR3 nucleotide sequence: TGCAGCCAGCCCCTGAACACTGAAGCTTTCTTT.